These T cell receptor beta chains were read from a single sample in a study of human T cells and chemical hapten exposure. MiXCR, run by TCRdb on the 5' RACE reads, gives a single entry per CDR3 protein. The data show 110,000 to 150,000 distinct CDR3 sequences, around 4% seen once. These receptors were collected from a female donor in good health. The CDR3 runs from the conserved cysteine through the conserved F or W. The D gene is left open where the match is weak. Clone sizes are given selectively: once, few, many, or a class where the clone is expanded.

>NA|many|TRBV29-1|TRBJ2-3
TGCAGCGTTGAACAATATACGCAGTATTTT
CSVEQYTQYF
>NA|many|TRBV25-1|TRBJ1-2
TGTGCCAGCAGTGAAGGGGCCCTCTATTATGGCTACACCTTC
CASSEGALYYGYTF
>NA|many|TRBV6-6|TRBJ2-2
TGTGCCAGCAGTTACTCAACGGAACAGATAGTAAGCACCGGGGAGCTGTTTTTT
CASSYSTEQIVSTGELFF
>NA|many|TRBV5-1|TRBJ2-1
TGCGCCAGCAGCTTTGAGGGGAGCTCCTACAATGAGCAGTTCTTC
CASSFEGSSYNEQFF
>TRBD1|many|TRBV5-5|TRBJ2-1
TGTGCCAGCAGCTCCGGGACAGGGGGCGTATTCAATGAGCAGTTCTTC
CASSSGTGGVFNEQFF
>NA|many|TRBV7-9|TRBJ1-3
TGTGCCAGCAGCTGGCCCGCGAGGGGTACTAGAAACACCATATATTTT
CASSWPARGTRNTIYF
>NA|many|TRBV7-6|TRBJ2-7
TGTGCCAGCAGCTTAGCTGGGCGTGAGCAGTACTTC
CASSLAGREQYF
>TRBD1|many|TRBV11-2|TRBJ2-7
TGTGCCAGCAGCTTAGTAGCTGGGGACAGGGGTAGTGGCGAGCAGTACTTC
CASSLVAGDRGSGEQYF
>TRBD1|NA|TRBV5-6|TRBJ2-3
TGTGCCAGCAGCTTACTACAGGGGCTCACAGATACGCAGTATTTT
CASSLLQGLTDTQYF
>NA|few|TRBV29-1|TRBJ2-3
TGCAGCGTTGGGCGACAGTCAGATACGCAGTATTTT
CSVGRQSDTQYF
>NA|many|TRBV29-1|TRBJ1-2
TGCAGCGTTGAGGCCGGGACCCACCGGACTGGCTACACCTTC
CSVEAGTHRTGYTF
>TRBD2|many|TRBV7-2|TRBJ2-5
TGTGCCAGCAGCTTAATCATGGCGGGGGGCGGACAGTACTTC
CASSLIMAGGGQYF
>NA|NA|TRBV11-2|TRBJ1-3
TGTGCCAGCAGCCCAATCGGGGGGGGCAGGGCCCCCTCTGGAAACACCATATATTTT
CASSPIGGGRAPSGNTIYF
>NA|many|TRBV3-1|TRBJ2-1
TGTGCCAGCAGCCAGACTTACGGGCCCTCCCGGGACAATGAGCAGTTCTTC
CASSQTYGPSRDNEQFF
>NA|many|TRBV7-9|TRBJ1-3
TGTGCCAGCAGCCCTACAGGAAACACCATATATTTT
CASSPTGNTIYF
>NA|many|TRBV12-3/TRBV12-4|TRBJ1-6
TGTGCCAGCAGCTCTACCGGGACCTATAATTCACCCCTCCACTTT
CASSSTGTYNSPLHF
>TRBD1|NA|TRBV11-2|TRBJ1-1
TGTGCCAGCAGCCCAAGAGGGGGACAGGGAAGGAACACTGAAGCTTTCTTT
CASSPRGGQGRNTEAFF
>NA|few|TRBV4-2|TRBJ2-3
TGTGCCAGCAGCCACCCTCTTTCCGATACGCAGTATTTT
CASSHPLSDTQYF
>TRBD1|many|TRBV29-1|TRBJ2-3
TGCAGCGCACCGAAGGACAGGCGCACAGATACGCAGTATTTT
CSAPKDRRTDTQYF
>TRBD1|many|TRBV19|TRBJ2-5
TGTGCCAGTAGTACAGGGGGCCAAGAGACCCAGTACTTC
CASSTGGQETQYF
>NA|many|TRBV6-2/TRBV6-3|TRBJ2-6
TGTGCCAGCGCGAGGGGGGGGGCCAACGTCCTGACTTTC
CASARGGANVLTF
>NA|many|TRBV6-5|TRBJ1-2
TGTGCCAGCAGTAAACATGACAGTCGTTCGGGCGGCTACACCTTC
CASSKHDSRSGGYTF
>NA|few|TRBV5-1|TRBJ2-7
TGCGCCAGCAGCCAACCCACCTACGAGCAGTACTTC
CASSQPTYEQYF
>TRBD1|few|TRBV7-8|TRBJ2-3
TGTGCCAGCAGCTTAGGGCAGGGGGTAACAGATACGCAGTATTTT
CASSLGQGVTDTQYF
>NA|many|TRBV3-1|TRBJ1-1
TGTGCCAGCAGCCAAGATCGGGGGGCAGAAGGCACTGAAGCTTTCTTT
CASSQDRGAEGTEAFF
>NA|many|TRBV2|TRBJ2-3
TGTGCCAGCGAAGCCCGAGGCGGGTTCACAGATACGCAGTATTTT
CASEARGGFTDTQYF
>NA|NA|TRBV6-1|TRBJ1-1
TGTGCCAGCAAACCTACGAGCGTTGACGGAGCTTTCTTT
CASKPTSVDGAFF
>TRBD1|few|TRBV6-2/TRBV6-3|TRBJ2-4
TGTGCCAGCAGCACACGAGGACAGGGAGTGGCCAAAAACATTCAGTACTTC
CASSTRGQGVAKNIQYF
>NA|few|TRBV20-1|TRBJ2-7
TGCAGTGCTACCCCTGGGCTAGCCTACGCTCGGGAGCAGTACTTC
CSATPGLAYAREQYF
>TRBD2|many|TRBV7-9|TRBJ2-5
TGTGCCAGCAGCTCAACTAGCGGGGGGTACCAAGAGACCCAGTACTTC
CASSSTSGGYQETQYF
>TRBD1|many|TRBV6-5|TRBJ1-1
TGTGCCAGCAGTTACTCGTGGGGACAGAAAGCTTTCTTT
CASSYSWGQKAFF
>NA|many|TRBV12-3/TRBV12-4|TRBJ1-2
TGTGCCAGCAGTCTCAAATCCTCGGGCTACACCTTC
CASSLKSSGYTF
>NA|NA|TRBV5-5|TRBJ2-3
TGTGCCAGCAGCTTCAGATCGACCGGGGCCCCAGATACGCAGTATTTT
CASSFRSTGAPDTQYF
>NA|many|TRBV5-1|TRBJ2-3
TGCGCCAGCAGCTTGAGTGGGGGGGCCACAGATACGCAGTATTTT
CASSLSGGATDTQYF
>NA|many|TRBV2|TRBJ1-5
TGTGCCAGCAGTGTTGAGAGGCGGCAGCCCCAGCATTTT
CASSVERRQPQHF
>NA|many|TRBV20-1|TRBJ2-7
TGCAGTGCCCCCCCCCACTCAATCCGGGCCGAGCAGTACTTC
CSAPPHSIRAEQYF
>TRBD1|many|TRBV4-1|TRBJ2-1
TGCGCCAGCAGCCAAGACCCAGGGACAGGGGACTACAATGAGCAGTTCTTC
CASSQDPGTGDYNEQFF
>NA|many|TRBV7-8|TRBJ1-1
TGTGCCAGCAGCTTAATAAGGAGAGGTACTGAAGCTTTCTTT
CASSLIRRGTEAFF
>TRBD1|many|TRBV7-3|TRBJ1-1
TGTGCCAGCAGCTCGACAGGGTTCACTGAAGCTTTCTTT
CASSSTGFTEAFF
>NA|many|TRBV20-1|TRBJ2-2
TGCAGTGCTAGAAGACAGGGAGGAACAGCTAACACCGGGGAGCTGTTTTTT
CSARRQGGTANTGELFF
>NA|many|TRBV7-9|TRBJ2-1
TGTGCCAGCAGCTTAGCACCCCGACAGACACCATACAATGAGCAGTTCTTC
CASSLAPRQTPYNEQFF